One and the same sample provided the 20 T cell receptor beta chains below, sequenced in a study of molecular identifiers for immune sequencing clone quantification. Each CDR3 protein is one row after TCRdb ran MiXCR on the PCR reads. This table has approximately 670,000 distinct CDR3 sequences, 15% to 20% appearing once. Input material: naive CD8+ T cells from blood, with Jurkat cell RNA spiked in. Subset given: FACS-sorted CD8+CD4-CCR7+CD45RA+ naive T cells. The receptors come from a human donor in good health. Some libraries in this study had Jurkat cell RNA spiked in.

A note on this clonotype: This sequence may be a read error, since a much larger clone differs from it by one base. The CDR3 carries no conserved terminal phenylalanine or tryptophan, so it likely arises from a read error. V gene TRBV24-1 combines with J gene TRBJ1-5; 8 bases line up with TRBD1. Trimming removed 3 bases from V and 3 bases from J; junction bases left unmatched: 18. Germline-derived CDR1 and CDR2 are KGHDR and SFDVKD. This CDR3 comprises 20 residues. The CDR3 spells CATSDHCDSRDRKINQPQHL. The CDR3 DNA reads as TGTGCCACCAGTGATCACTGCGACTCCCGGGACAGGAAGATCAATCAGCCCCAGCATCTT.

Notes on this clonotype: This may be a read error: a much more frequent sequence differs by one nucleotide. This sequence joins TRBV27 and TRBJ2-7, with TRBD2 matching over 15 bases. This CDR3 comprises 16 residues. Germline V CDR1 and CDR2: MNHEY, SMNVEV (reference sequence). In nucleotides, the CDR3 is TGTGCCATCAGTCCCGGACTAGCGGGAGGGCCGCGAGAGCAGTACTTC. It yields the protein CAISPGLAGGPREQYF.

Turning to this clonotype: Germline and junction disagree at one end, which may indicate a read error. This rearrangement joins TRBV12-5 to TRBJ2-1, with D possibly being TRBD1 (6 bases). Germline V gives CDR1 LGHNT, CDR2 FRNRAP. The CDR3 spans 15 residues. CDR3 sequence (DNA): TGTACTAGTGGCTCACAACAGGGTTCCTACAATGAGCAGTTCTTC. Amino acids: CTSGSQQGSYNEQFF.

This chain links TRBV19 with TRBJ1-1; D may be TRBD1 (6 bases). The V gene's germline CDR1 is LNHDA and CDR2 SQIVND (reference sequence). The CDR3 contains 15 residues. The V end lost 9 bases, the J end lost 4 bases, and 21 bases lay between the germline ends. CDR3 protein: CASRAGDRTTTEAFF. In DNA, the CDR3 is TGTGCCAGCCGAGCAGGAGACAGGACCACCACTGAAGCTTTCTTT.

Details on this clonotype: This clone may be a read error of a much larger clone one base away. For the CDR3, the DNA is TGCGCCCGCAGCCAAGTACGATCTGACGGGGAGCTGTTTTTT. Its protein is CARSQVRSDGELFF. J is TRBJ2-2 and V is TRBV4-1; D unresolved. CDR3 length: 14 amino acids. Germline V lookup: CDR1 MGHRA, CDR2 YSYEKL.

This clonotype was seen repeatedly, ten times or more. This chain joins TRBV12-3 or TRBV12-4 and TRBJ2-5; D may correspond to TRBD1 or TRBD2 (5 bases each). The V end was cut by 3 bases, the J end by 7 bases, with 15 bases between. The CDR3 is made up of 14 amino acids. The CDR3 spells CASSFGGRGGTQYF. CDR3 DNA: TGTGCCAGCAGTTTTGGGGGTCGCGGCGGGACCCAGTACTTC.

The chain links TRBV20-1 to TRBJ1-6; 9 positions match TRBD1. Germline V CDR1 and CDR2: DFQATT, SNEGSKA (reference sequence). The CDR3 extends over 15 amino acids. V lost 0 bases, J lost 6 bases, and 3 bases stayed unmatched. CDR3 DNA: TGCAGTGCTAGAGAGCCGGGACAGGGTAATTCACCCCTCCACTTT. Translated, it gives CSAREPGQGNSPLHF.

This clonotype occurred many times. The CDR3 DNA is TGTGCCAGCAGCCAGCAGTTAGCAGGAGGGCCAAGCTCCTACGAGCAGTACTTC. As protein: CASSQQLAGGPSSYEQYF. J is TRBJ2-7 and V is TRBV13; D might be TRBD2 (6 bases). The CDR3 totals 18 residues. Per germline, CDR1 PRHDT and CDR2 FYEKMQ (reference sequence). Deletions cut 5 bases from V and 0 bases from J, with 23 bases between.

This chain links TRBV30 with TRBJ1-3; D unclear. V lost 2 bases and J lost 4, with 9 bases in between. The CDR3 sequence is 13 residues long. The V gene's germline CDR1 is GTSNPN and CDR2 SVGIG (reference sequence). The CDR3 loop is CAWSYYPGNTIYF. In DNA, the CDR3 is TGTGCCTGGAGTTATTATCCCGGAAACACCATATATTTT.

The sample holds many counts of this clonotype. V and J are TRBV4-3 and TRBJ2-7; the match to TRBD2 covers 10 bases. This CDR3 spans 17 amino acids. Looked up from germline, CDR1 is LGHNA and CDR2 is YSLEER. Germline trimming cut 0 bases from V and 3 bases from J; bases unmatched to any gene: 8. CDR3 sequence reads: CASSQDASGSLLYEQYF. CDR3 coding DNA: TGCGCCAGCAGCCAAGATGCTAGCGGGAGTCTCCTCTACGAGCAGTACTTC.

This clonotype was seen only once. Since a much larger clone is just one base distant, this may be a read error. The gene calls are TRBV4-3 and TRBJ2-2; D gene uncertain. The germline CDR1 and CDR2 sequences are LGHNA and YSLEER. This CDR3 region has 16 residues. In nucleotides, the CDR3 is TGCGTCAGCAGCCAAGTCGTCAGTGAGAACACCGGGGAGCTGTTTTTT. This translates into CVSSQVVSENTGELFF.

At least ten counts were recorded for this clonotype. This chain links TRBV6-5 with TRBJ2-7; D remains unclear. CDR1 is MNHEY and CDR2 is SVGAGI in the germline V gene. The germline V and J ends were trimmed by 5 bases and 5 bases, with 13 bases remaining between them. This CDR3 comprises 13 residues. This chain's CDR3 is CASSPLGWNEQYF. Written as DNA, the CDR3 is TGTGCCAGCAGTCCACTGGGGTGGAACGAGCAGTACTTC.

With regard to this clonotype: The germline gene is not matched at one end of the junction; a read error may be the cause. The chain joins TRBV19 to TRBJ2-6; unclear D gene. Looked up from germline, CDR1 is LNHDA and CDR2 is SQIVND (reference sequence). The CDR3 is 15 residues long. DNA of the CDR3: TGTGCCGGTAGTAAGCTGTTCTCTGGGGCCAACGTCCTGACTTTC. Translated: CAGSKLFSGANVLTF. Using reference TRBV19 and TRBJ2-6 for the parts outside the CDR3, the full variable domain is DGGITQSPKYLFRKEGQNVTLSCEQNLNHDAMYWYRQDPGQGLRLIYYSQIVNDFQKGDIAEGYSVSREKKESFPLTVTSAQKNPTAFYLCAGSKLFSGANVLTFGAGSRLTVL.

The table lists this clonotype with many counts. V gene TRBV6-5 combines with J gene TRBJ2-3, with no clear D. Trimming pared 7 bases from V and 1 base from J, leaving 18 bases between. In germline, CDR1 is MNHEY, CDR2 SVGAGI. The CDR3 totals 16 residues. In DNA, the CDR3 is TGTGCCAGCAACCACGGGTCAGGCCACGGCACAGATACGCAGTATTTT. It codes for CASNHGSGHGTDTQYF.

Many counts were recorded for this clonotype. The chain links TRBV27 to TRBJ2-2; the D is unclear. Germline V gene lookup returns CDR1 MNHEY and CDR2 SMNVEV (reference sequence). The V end was cut by 3 bases, the J end by 6 bases, with 8 bases between. The CDR3 sequence is 13 residues long. The CDR3 DNA reads TGTGCCAGCAGTTTCTTCCAGGCCGGGGAGCTGTTTTTT. This translates into CASSFFQAGELFF.

Concerning this clonotype: Given a much more abundant clone one base away, this may be a read error. The rearrangement links TRBV6-5 to TRBJ2-3; 12 nucleotides align to TRBD2. Germline lookup yields CDR1 MNHEY and CDR2 SVGAGI. The CDR3 extends over 17 amino acids. Here the CDR3 reads CASGYLASGRDADTQYF. CDR3 nucleotide sequence: TGTGCCAGCGGTTACTTGGCTAGCGGGAGGGACGCAGATACGCAGTATTTT.

This clonotype was recorded many times. The V call is TRBV10-3, the J call TRBJ2-3; 8 bases line up with TRBD2. After removal of 0 bases from V and 5 bases from J, the junction contained 4 bases not matched to a gene. This CDR3 spans 15 amino acids. CDR1 and CDR2 (germline): ENHRY, SYGVKD. The CDR3 nucleotides read TGTGCCATCAGTGAGTCTAGCGGGACGATAGATACGCAGTATTTT. It codes for CAISESSGTIDTQYF.

This clonotype was seen only once. This chain connects TRBV6-2 or TRBV6-3 to TRBJ2-2; 8 bases agree with TRBD1. This CDR3 is built from 22 residues. In germline, CDR1 is MNHEY, CDR2 SVGEGT. Trimming removed 0 bases from V and 1 base from J; junction bases left unmatched: 19. This chain's CDR3 is CASSYSISDRVWQFMNTGELFF. The CDR3, as DNA: TGTGCCAGCAGTTACTCGATCTCGGACAGGGTCTGGCAATTTATGAACACCGGGGAGCTGTTTTTT.

Comment on this clonotype: Possible read error: a much larger clone is one base away. The rearrangement joins TRBV28 to TRBJ2-7, with D maybe TRBD2 (5 bases). The CDR3 is 15 residues long. V gave up 6 bases and J gave up 5 bases, with 20 bases separating them. Germline V lookup: CDR1 MDHEN, CDR2 SYDVKM. The CDR3 nucleotides are TGTGCCAGCAGATCACTAGTGGGAGTTGGTGACGAGCAGTACTTC. Protein: CASRSLVGVGDEQYF. Full variable domain (remainder filled in from reference TRBV28 and TRBJ2-7): DVKVTQSSRYLVKRTGEKVFLECVQDMDHENMFWYRQDPGLGLRLIYFSYDVKMKEKGDIPEGYSVSREKKERFSLILESASTNQTSMYLCASRSLVGVGDEQYFGPGTRLTVT.

This clonotype has just a few counts. The rearrangement uses TRBV12-3 or TRBV12-4 and TRBJ2-7; TRBD1 agrees at 7 bases. The V segment lost 6 bases and the J segment 12 bases; nucleotides outside the gene matches: 11. The CDR3 is made up of 12 amino acids. CDR3 in amino acids: CASSSGQLGRYF. The CDR3 nucleotides read TGTGCCAGCAGCTCGGGACAGCTTGGGCGGTACTTC.